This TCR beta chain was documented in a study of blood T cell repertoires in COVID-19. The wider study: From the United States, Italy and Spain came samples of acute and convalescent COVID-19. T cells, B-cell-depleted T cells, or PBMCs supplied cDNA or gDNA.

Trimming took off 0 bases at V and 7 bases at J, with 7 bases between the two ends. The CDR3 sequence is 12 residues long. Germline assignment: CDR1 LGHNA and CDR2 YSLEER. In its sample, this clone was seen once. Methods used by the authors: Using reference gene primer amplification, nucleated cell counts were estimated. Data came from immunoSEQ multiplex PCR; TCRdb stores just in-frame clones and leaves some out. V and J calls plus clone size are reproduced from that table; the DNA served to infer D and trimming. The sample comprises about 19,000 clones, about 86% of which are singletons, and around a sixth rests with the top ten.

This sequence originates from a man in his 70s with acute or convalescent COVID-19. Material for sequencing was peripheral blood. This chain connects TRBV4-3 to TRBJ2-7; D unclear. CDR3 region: CASSQDGREQYF. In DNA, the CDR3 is TGCGCCAGCAGCCAAGATGGTCGGGAGCAGTACTTC.